This T cell receptor beta chain stems from a study of identical twins (dated by TCRdb to 2016 to 2017). As for the study more broadly: To test whether fetal clonotypes persist, the study used deep sequencing on TCR alpha and beta repertoires from monozygotic twins, unrelated adults of various ages, and cord blood. Replicate twin experiments were performed at different times using different library preparation protocols to rule out contamination. Here is what the overall study found, with its caveats: Excess twin sharing in beta out-of-frame sequences was weaker because fewer shared sequences lowered the signal-to-noise ratio. Because the same donors could not be followed over many years, the conclusions relied on cross-sectional statistical analysis. Zero-insertion analyses could be partly confounded by invariant T cells such as MAIT and iNKT, though diverse VJ usage argued against such confounding for most clonotypes. In monozygotic twins, out-of-frame TCR alpha sharing was systematically underestimated by recombination models, although the models agreed with sharing between unrelated individuals. Out-of-frame TCR alpha sequences shared between twins showed an excess of low generation-probability sequences compared with coincidental sharing between unrelated individuals. Fewer insertions were carried by abundant cord blood beta clonotypes, a similar but weaker trend appeared in young adult naive repertoires, and no such trend appeared in memory repertoires.

Only healthy Caucasian donors were included. Three pairs of female monozygotic twins, all aged about 18 to 30 years, made up the twin cohort. The RNA used for TCR libraries was isolated from peripheral blood mononuclear cells. Ten or more counts support this clonotype. Which antigen it targets is not known. Within one base of it there is no much larger clone, and no base qualities were kept. Library method: 5' RACE. This sample was sequenced with an Illumina HiSeq 2000. Template switching added a universal primer binding site, and the final cDNA carried a unique molecular identifier that allowed TCR cDNA molecules to be counted accurately. Specific primers in the conserved constant-segment region were used to synthesize first-strand cDNA for TCR alpha and beta chains. Each cDNA library was double barcoded, with a SMART-Mk sample barcode plus Illumina barcodes, to control for contamination. TruSeq adapter sequences and Illumina sample barcodes were added in two successive PCR steps. The TCR alpha and beta cDNA libraries were sequenced on the Illumina HiSeq platform using custom primers. On the authors' methods: MiGEC processed the raw reads to extract unique molecular identifiers, while MiXCR was used to determine the CDR3 positions. Recombination models were inferred per individual with the repgenHMM and IGoR tools using an EM algorithm. The analysis of shared clonotypes was done with the tcR package in R, with sharing normalized by the product of cloneset sizes. Out-of-frame nonproductive sequences were analyzed to study raw recombination free of thymic and clonal selection effects. In TCRdb, the public reads were trimmed at Q25 with fastp and aligned with MiXCR, with productive beta chains retained. Entries are consolidated by CDR3 protein sequence, retaining the most common genes and DNA. TCRdb's processing, not the study's, gives the V and J calls here. This sample gives roughly 570,000 distinct CDR3 sequences in total; around 9.6% of them show up just once. In total, the top ten clones hold roughly 3.2% of the sample.

The germline V gene (reference sequence) gives CDR1 as SEHNR and CDR2 as FQNEAQ. Counted from cysteine to phenylalanine, this CDR3 has 17 amino acids. Kept here is only the CDR3 DNA, which spans 51 bases and is read in frame from base 1. The V and J ends are trimmed by 5 bases and 0 bases, leaving 16 bases between them. These data also featured in a second study, about yellow fever vaccine responses in identical twins. As that second paper reports: According to the authors, the vaccine-induced T cell response in identical twins seemed to be partly convergent and partly specific to each individual. In the study, vaccine-responding T cell clones were precisely tracked in identical twins.

Sequenced sample: PBMCs. This clonotype was obtained from a woman under 30 in good health. The sequence joins TRBV7-9 to TRBJ2-2; TRBD1 is a weak D gene call, 5 bases matching. Here the CDR3 is given as CASSPTPDTSNTGELFF. The DNA sequence reads TGTGCCAGCAGCCCAACACCGGACACCTCGAACACCGGGGAGCTGTTTTTT. Beyond the CDR3, the reference TRBV7-9 and TRBJ2-2 genes provide the residues; the full variable domain reads: DTGVSQNPRHKITKRGQNVTFRCDPISEHNRLYWYRQTLGQGPEFLTYFQNEAQLEKSRLLSDRFSAERPKGSFSTLEIQRTEQGDSAMYLCASSPTPDTSNTGELFFGEGSRLTVL.